The rows below give T cell receptor beta chains drawn from one sample of a study of molecular identifiers for immune sequencing clone quantification. TCRdb re-analysed the PCR reads in MiXCR, keeping a single row per CDR3 protein. The sample includes roughly 320,000 distinct CDR3 sequences, around a fifth of them seen just once. Sequenced sample: naive CD8+ T cells from blood, with Jurkat cell RNA spiked in. The receptors were gathered from a human donor in good health. Some libraries in this study had Jurkat cell RNA spiked in. Each CDR3 is given with its conserved first and last residue. Fields, in order: V gene, D gene, clone size, J gene, CDR3 protein, CDR3 DNA. A D gene is named only where the DNA matches it firmly. Some rows mark clone size as missing; the rest say once, few, many or name a class of expanded clone.

TRBV5-1	TRBD2	many	TRBJ2-3	CASSLLAGGSTDTQYF	TGCGCCAGCAGCCTGCTAGCGGGAGGCAGCACAGATACGCAGTATTTT
TRBV28	NA	many	TRBJ1-1	CASSPGRIKNTEAFF	TGTGCCAGCAGCCCCGGCAGAATCAAGAACACTGAAGCTTTCTTT
TRBV5-1	NA	many	TRBJ1-1	CASSFGGGKTEAFF	TGCGCCAGCAGCTTTGGAGGGGGAAAGACTGAAGCTTTCTTT
TRBV5-1	TRBD2	many	TRBJ2-5	CASSLEASGIQETQYF	TGCGCCAGCAGCTTGGAGGCTAGCGGGATCCAAGAGACCCAGTACTTC
TRBV5-1	NA	many	TRBJ2-7	CASSLGPDSYEQYF	TGCGCCAGCAGCTTGGGTCCGGACTCCTACGAGCAGTACTTC
TRBV28	TRBD1	NA	TRBJ2-7	CASSQTGRGSYEQYF	TGTGCCAGCAGTCAGACAGGGAGAGGCTCCTACGAGCAGTACTTC
TRBV7-3	NA	NA	TRBJ2-5	CASSLNPSVQETQYF	TGTGCCAGCAGCTTAAACCCTAGCGTCCAAGAGACCCAGTACTTC
TRBV12-3/TRBV12-4	NA	many	TRBJ2-4	CASSDGLAKNIQYF	TGTGCCAGCAGCGACGGATTAGCCAAAAACATTCAGTACTTC
TRBV20-1	NA	NA	TRBJ2-7	CSARGGFLSYEQYF	TGCAGTGCTAGGGGGGGATTCCTATCATACGAGCAGTACTTC
TRBV7-9	NA	many	TRBJ1-1	CASSSGLLFTEAFF	TGTGCCAGCAGCTCCGGGCTTTTATTCACTGAAGCTTTCTTT
TRBV10-2	NA	many	TRBJ1-2	CASSDSTNYGYTF	TGCGCCAGCAGTGACAGCACTAACTATGGCTACACCTTC
TRBV29-1	NA	many	TRBJ2-7	CSVAGARGEQYF	TGCAGCGTGGCCGGAGCTAGGGGCGAGCAGTACTTC
TRBV7-6	TRBD1	few	TRBJ2-5	CAGSALPGQGPQETQYF	TGTGCCGGCAGCGCACTCCCGGGACAGGGGCCACAAGAGACCCAGTACTTC
TRBV3-1	NA	few	TRBJ2-3	CASSQSMRDLADTQYF	TGTGCCAGCAGCCAGTCGATGAGGGATTTGGCCGATACGCAGTATTTT
TRBV5-1	TRBD1	NA	TRBJ2-7	CASSSSTGDELYF	TGCGCCAGCAGCTCCTCGACAGGGGACGAGCTGTACTTC
TRBV5-1	NA	many	TRBJ2-7	CASTWTERSYEQYF	TGCGCCAGCACCTGGACAGAGCGTTCCTACGAGCAGTACTTC
TRBV7-6	NA	many	TRBJ1-1	CASSVLNTEAFF	TGTGCCAGCAGCGTTTTGAACACTGAAGCTTTCTTT
TRBV4-1	NA	few	TRBJ2-7	CASSQFAGPYEQYF	TGCGCCAGCAGCCAGTTTGCAGGACCCTACGAGCAGTACTTC
TRBV12-3/TRBV12-4	TRBD2	few	TRBJ2-5	CASTGGASGYQETQYF	TGTGCCAGCACTGGAGGGGCTAGCGGGTACCAAGAGACCCAGTACTTC
TRBV5-1	NA	many	TRBJ2-5	CASSLEGETQYF	TGCGCCAGCAGCTTGGAGGGGGAGACCCAGTACTTC
TRBV19	NA	few	TRBJ1-1	CASSILGVTEAFF	TGTGCCAGTAGTATACTGGGGGTAACTGAAGCTTTCTTT
TRBV5-1	TRBD1	NA	TRBJ2-5	CASSSGQGEPGGTQYF	TGCGCCAGCAGCTCTGGACAGGGTGAACCCGGAGGGACCCAGTACTTC
TRBV9	TRBD1	many	TRBJ2-1	CASSVTGGRPNEQFF	TGTGCCAGCAGCGTAACAGGGGGCAGACCCAATGAGCAGTTCTTC
TRBV30	NA	NA	TRBJ2-1	CAWSVGGGSYNEQFF	TGTGCCTGGAGTGTAGGGGGGGGCTCCTACAATGAGCAGTTCTTC
TRBV7-9	NA	many	TRBJ1-6	CASSSTRGADLAPLHF	TGTGCCAGCAGCTCCACGAGGGGGGCGGATTTGGCACCCCTCCACTTT
TRBV9	NA	many	TRBJ1-6	CASSVGAGIYSPLHF	TGTGCCAGCAGCGTAGGAGCGGGAATTTATTCACCCCTCCACTTT
TRBV3-1	NA	many	TRBJ1-5	CASSQGQGINQPQHF	TGTGCCAGCAGCCAGGGGCAGGGGATCAATCAGCCCCAGCATTTT
TRBV2	NA	NA	TRBJ1-1	CASAGGGGGVTEAFF	TGTGCCAGCGCCGGCGGGGGGGGGGGGGTCACTGAAGCTTTCTTT
TRBV29-1	NA	many	TRBJ2-6	CSVLSRGESSGANVLTF	TGCAGCGTTCTATCGAGAGGTGAAAGCTCTGGGGCCAACGTCCTGACTTTC
TRBV19	NA	NA	TRBJ2-1	CASSIGGVYNEQFF	TGTGCCAGTAGTATCGGAGGGGTCTACAATGAGCAGTTCTTC
TRBV20-1	NA	many	TRBJ2-6	CSAKRPIAGANVLTF	TGCAGTGCTAAACGGCCTATAGCTGGGGCCAACGTCCTGACTTTC
TRBV6-5	NA	few	TRBJ2-1	CASSPGVVPHNEQFF	TGTGCCAGCAGCCCAGGGGTAGTACCCCACAATGAGCAGTTCTTC
TRBV7-9	NA	many	TRBJ2-7	CASSIGVNEQYF	TGTGCCAGCAGCATAGGTGTCAACGAGCAGTACTTC
TRBV19	TRBD1	many	TRBJ2-7	CASSSGTGDYEQYF	TGTGCCAGTAGCTCCGGGACAGGGGACTACGAGCAGTACTTC
TRBV27	TRBD2	many	TRBJ2-7	CASSLAGGSGYEQYF	TGTGCCAGCAGTTTAGCGGGAGGATCGGGGTACGAGCAGTACTTC
TRBV7-9	NA	many	TRBJ2-3	CASSPPASSDTQYF	TGTGCCAGCAGCCCGCCGGCTAGTTCGGATACGCAGTATTTT
TRBV12-3/TRBV12-4	TRBD1	many	TRBJ2-7	CASSTGGDEQYF	TGTGCCAGCAGTACAGGGGGCGACGAGCAGTACTTC
TRBV29-1	NA	few	TRBJ1-1	CSVERGTNTEAFF	TGCAGCGTTGAACGGGGGACGAACACTGAAGCTTTCTTT
TRBV20-1	TRBD2	many	TRBJ2-5	CSARTSGQETQYF	TGCAGTGCTAGAACTAGCGGCCAAGAGACCCAGTACTTC
TRBV29-1	NA	many	TRBJ1-1	CSVGPSAPRRTEAFF	TGCAGCGTGGGGCCCTCGGCCCCTCGTCGTACTGAAGCTTTCTTT
TRBV11-2	NA	few	TRBJ1-1	CASSLNPVTEAFF	TGTGCCAGCAGCTTAAACCCCGTGACTGAAGCTTTCTTT
TRBV7-2	NA	many	TRBJ2-7	CASSPRLREQYF	TGTGCCAGCAGCCCCCGATTACGAGAGCAGTACTTC
TRBV20-1	TRBD2	many	TRBJ2-7	CSARETSGRYEQYF	TGCAGTGCTAGAGAAACTAGCGGGAGATACGAGCAGTACTTC
TRBV20-1	TRBD2	NA	TRBJ2-7	CSATTSDKKYEQYF	TGCAGTGCAACGACTAGCGACAAAAAATACGAGCAGTACTTC
TRBV2	NA	many	TRBJ2-7	CASSEGGGGAYEQYF	TGTGCCAGCAGTGAAGGTGGGGGTGGCGCCTACGAGCAGTACTTC
TRBV20-1	TRBD2	few	TRBJ2-7	CSARGRTSGSLYEQYF	TGCAGTGCCCGCGGTAGGACTAGCGGGAGTTTATACGAGCAGTACTTC
TRBV28	NA	NA	TRBJ1-2	CAIRPSLNYGCTF	NA
TRBV7-9	NA	many	TRBJ2-7	CASSLGQISIYEQYF	TGTGCCAGCAGCTTAGGACAGATATCTATCTACGAGCAGTACTTC
TRBV20-1	TRBD1	many	TRBJ2-3	CSARDRDRGLTDTQYF	TGCAGTGCTAGAGACCGGGACAGGGGGCTGACAGATACGCAGTATTTT
TRBV7-9	TRBD1	many	TRBJ2-7	CASSNPGQGLEQYF	TGTGCCAGCAGCAATCCGGGACAGGGTCTGGAGCAGTACTTC
TRBV10-3	TRBD1	NA	TRBJ1-1	CAISGSGQGNTEAFF	TGTGCCATCAGTGGGTCGGGACAGGGCAACACTGAAGCTTTCTTT
TRBV27	NA	NA	TRBJ2-7	CASGLSGAQYEQYF	TGTGCCAGCGGTTTATCTGGGGCCCAGTACGAGCAGTACTTC
TRBV27	NA	few	TRBJ2-3	CASSFGRKGVTDTQYF	TGTGCCAGCAGTTTCGGGAGGAAGGGGGTGACAGATACGCAGTATTTT
TRBV29-1	TRBD1	many	TRBJ2-7	CSVLTGPYEQYF	TGCAGCGTTTTGACAGGGCCTTACGAGCAGTACTTC
TRBV5-1	NA	NA	TRBJ2-5	CASSHEETRYF	TGCGCCAGCAGCCATGAAGAGACCCGGTACTTC
TRBV2	NA	once	TRBJ1-1	CASSEGFWDWGPGAFF	TGTGCCAGCAGTGAAGGGTTTTGGGACTGGGGGCCAGGAGCTTTCTTT
TRBV7-2	NA	many	TRBJ2-1	CASRYDRSSYNEQFF	TGTGCCAGCAGATACGACAGGAGCTCCTACAATGAGCAGTTCTTC